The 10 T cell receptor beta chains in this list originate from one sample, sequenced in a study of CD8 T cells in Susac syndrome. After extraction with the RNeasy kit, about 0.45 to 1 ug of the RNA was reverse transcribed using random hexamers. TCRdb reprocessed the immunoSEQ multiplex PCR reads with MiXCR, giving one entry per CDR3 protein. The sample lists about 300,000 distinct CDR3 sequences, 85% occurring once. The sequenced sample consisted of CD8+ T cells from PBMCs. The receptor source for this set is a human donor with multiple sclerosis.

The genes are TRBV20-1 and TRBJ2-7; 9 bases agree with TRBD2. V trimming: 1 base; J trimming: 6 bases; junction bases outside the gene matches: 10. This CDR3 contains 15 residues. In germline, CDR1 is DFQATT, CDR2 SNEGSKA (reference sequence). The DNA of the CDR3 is TGCAGTGCTAGAGCGACGGCGGGAGGGCCGAGCGAGCAGTACTTC. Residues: CSARATAGGPSEQYF.

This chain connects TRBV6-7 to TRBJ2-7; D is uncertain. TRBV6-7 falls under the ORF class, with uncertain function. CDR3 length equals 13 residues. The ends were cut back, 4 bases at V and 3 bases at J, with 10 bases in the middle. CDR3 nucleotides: TGTGCCAGCAGTTCCACAGCGAACTACGAGCAGTACTTC. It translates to CASSSTANYEQYF.

The CDR3 sequence: CASSWTGPTEAFF. The DNA for the CDR3 is TGTGCCAGCAGTTGGACAGGGCCCACTGAAGCTTTCTTT. The chain uses TRBV6-1 and TRBJ1-1; 8 bases are a match to TRBD1. The CDR3 loop spans 13 amino acids. From germline, CDR1 is MNHNS and CDR2 SASEGT. The V segment lost 5 bases and the J segment 4 bases; nucleotides outside the gene matches: 3.

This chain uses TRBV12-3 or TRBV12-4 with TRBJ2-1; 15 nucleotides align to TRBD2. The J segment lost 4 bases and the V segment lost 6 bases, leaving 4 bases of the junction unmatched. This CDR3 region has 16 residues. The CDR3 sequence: CASRSGTSGRYNEQFF. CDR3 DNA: TGTGCCAGCAGAAGCGGGACTAGCGGGAGGTACAATGAGCAGTTCTTC.

CDR3 sequence: CAWTLPGTASYEQYF. The CDR3 nucleotides are TGTGCCTGGACTCTACCCGGGACAGCTTCCTACGAGCAGTACTTC. This rearrangement joins TRBV30 to TRBJ2-7, with TRBD1 matching over 7 bases. Germline V lookup: CDR1 GTSNPN, CDR2 SVGIG (reference sequence). Losses at the gene ends were 4 bases for V and 1 base for J; bases not matched to a gene: 10. The CDR3 runs to 15 residues.

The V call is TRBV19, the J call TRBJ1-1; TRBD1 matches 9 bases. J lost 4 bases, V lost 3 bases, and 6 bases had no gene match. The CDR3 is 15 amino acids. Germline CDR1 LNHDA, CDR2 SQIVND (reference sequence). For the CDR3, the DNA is TGTGCCAGTAGTATGGGGACAGGGATAGTCACTGAAGCTTTCTTT. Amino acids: CASSMGTGIVTEAFF.

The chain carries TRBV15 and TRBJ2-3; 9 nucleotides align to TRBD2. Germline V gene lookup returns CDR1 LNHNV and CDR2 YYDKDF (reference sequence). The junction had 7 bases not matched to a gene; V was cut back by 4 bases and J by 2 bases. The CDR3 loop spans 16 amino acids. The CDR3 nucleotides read TGTGCCACCAGCACCCGAAGCGGGGGGATCACAGATACGCAGTATTTT. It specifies CATSTRSGGITDTQYF.

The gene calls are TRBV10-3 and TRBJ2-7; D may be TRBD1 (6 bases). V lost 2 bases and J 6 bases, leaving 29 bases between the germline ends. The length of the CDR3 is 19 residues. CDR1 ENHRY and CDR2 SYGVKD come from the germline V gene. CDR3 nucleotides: TGTGCCATCAGTGAGCCCATCCCACCCACCCCGGGACACCCATCCGAGCAGTACTTC. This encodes CAISEPIPPTPGHPSEQYF.

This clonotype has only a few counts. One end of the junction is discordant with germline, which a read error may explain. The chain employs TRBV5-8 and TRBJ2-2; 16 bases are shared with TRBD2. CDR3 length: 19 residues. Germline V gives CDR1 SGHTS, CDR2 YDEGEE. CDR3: CASSWPGLAGGPYTGELFF. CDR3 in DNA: TGTGCCAGCAGCTGGCCGGGACTAGCGGGAGGGCCTTACACTGGGGAGCTGTTTTTT.

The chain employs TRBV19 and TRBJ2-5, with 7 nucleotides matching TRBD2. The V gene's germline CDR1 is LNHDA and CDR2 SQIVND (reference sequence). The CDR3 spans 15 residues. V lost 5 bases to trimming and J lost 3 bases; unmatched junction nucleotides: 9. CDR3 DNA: TGTGCCAGTAGTGCATGGCCGGGAGGCGAAGAGACCCAGTACTTC. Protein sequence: CASSAWPGGEETQYF.